The source of this T cell receptor beta chain is a study of breast tumors, draining lymph nodes, adjacent tissues. In the case of this clonotype: Its target is unknown.

Findings of the study overall: Data only fit, rather than demonstrated, lymph node origin of most tumor T cells. Luminal-like breast cancer showed significantly greater tumor-nontumor repertoire similarity than basal-like breast cancer did. Compared with lymph nodes, tumors were less diverse; compared with nontumor tissue, more.

TCRdb called the multiplex PCR reads again in MiXCR, with one record for every CDR3 protein. The sample holds roughly 12,000 distinct CDR3 sequences, about 50% seen once. Trimming took 5 bases from V and 0 from J, leaving 11 bases between them. Germline V gene lookup returns CDR1 SNHLY and CDR2 FYNNEI. The CDR3 spans 15 residues. This TCR came from a female donor with breast cancer. Some clones in this sample may be carry-over from other donors' samples. Sequenced material: breast tumor tissue. The chain carries TRBV2 and TRBJ1-3, with D possibly being TRBD1 (5 bases). The CDR3 loop is CASSLDSYSGNTIYF. In DNA form, the CDR3 reads TGTGCCAGCAGTTTAGACAGTTACTCTGGAAACACCATATATTTT. The entire variable domain, with the rest obtained from reference TRBV2 and TRBJ1-3, is as follows: EPEVTQTPSHQVTQMGQEVILRCVPISNHLYFYWYRQILGQKVEFLVSFYNNEISEKSEIFDDQFSVERPDGSNFTLKIRSTKLEDSAMYFCASSLDSYSGNTIYFGEGSWLTVV.